These T cell receptor beta chains were read from a single sample in a study of human T cells and chemical hapten exposure. From the RACE reads, TCRdb called clonotypes with MiXCR, one entry per CDR3 protein. The data show roughly 130,000 distinct CDR3 sequences, with roughly 9.5% seen just once and roughly 2% held by the top ten. The sample taken for sequencing was whole blood. Receptors originate from a male donor in good health. Some clones in this sample may be carry-over from other donors' samples. The CDR3 runs from the conserved cysteine through the conserved F or W. Each record gives: V gene, clone size, CDR3 protein. Clone size is stated in some rows and not others, as once, few, many or a class when expanded.

>TRBV27|NA
CASSVYRGQGEKLFF
>TRBV4-1|many
CASSPRTSGNTGELFF
>TRBV3-1|many
CASSSPASSSYNEQFF
>TRBV11-2|few
CASSLRTGNEQYF
>TRBV12-3/TRBV12-4|NA
CASSLAGQGRNTIYF
>TRBV6-1|few
CASSHTTGSSNQPQHF
>TRBV10-1|few
CASSEGQRNSPLHF
>TRBV4-1|NA
CASSQAQGANEQFF
>TRBV12-3/TRBV12-4|many
CASSLTGIKTNTEAFF
>TRBV7-2|many
CASSPTYALYEQYF
>TRBV10-2|many
CASSDRGNTEAFF
>TRBV7-8|many
CASSLGTSGRHNEQFF
>TRBV18|few
CASSPIGQGITEAFF
>TRBV27|few
CASGQGVTYEQYF
>TRBV12-3/TRBV12-4|many
CASTPGGGRSYEQYF
>TRBV10-2|NA
CASSEGGQGASETQYF
>TRBV21-1|few
CASSNRDRVYEQYF
>TRBV7-9|many
CASSSDNSPLHF
>TRBV4-2|NA
CASSQANSPLHF
>TRBV3-1|NA
CASSQDPTEHQPQHF
>TRBV6-2/TRBV6-3|NA
CASSIGASNQPQHF
>TRBV6-5|NA
CASSYSRGGTEAFF
>TRBV23-1|few
CASSQSYNWGGRQSYEQYF
>TRBV6-1|NA
CASSEGGSGNTIYF
>TRBV29-1|many
CSVAHFADTEAFF
>TRBV6-1|many
CASSEEGGASYEQYF
>TRBV14|many
CASSQDRREKTTNTEAFF
>TRBV7-2|NA
CASSPAASGEAFF
>TRBV12-3/TRBV12-4|few
CASSFRQLDEKLFF
>TRBV6-4|many
CASSRDMANTGELFF
>TRBV7-2|many
CASSPGTSTDTQYF
>TRBV10-3|many
CAISESGDKTDTQYF
>TRBV6-2/TRBV6-3|many
CASSYLAGKNTGELFF
>TRBV20-1|many
CSAIPSVGLSARAAEAFF
>TRBV7-9|NA
CASGKHGVLDTGELFF
>TRBV6-2/TRBV6-3|few
CASSLQGTNQPQHF
>TRBV29-1|many
CSAADQGGQETQYF
>TRBV9|many
CASSVGSGSGYEQYF
>TRBV5-1|many
CASSLAPENTEAFF
>TRBV5-1|NA
CASSLPQGRITYEQYF